This T cell receptor beta chain was profiled in a study of CD8 T cell repertoires and HIV-1 epitope variants (dated by TCRdb to the early 2020s). About the investigation overall: T cells were stimulated in separate culture wells with each of twenty-five peptides representing autologous and known Gag and Nef epitope variants. For 10 days the cultures were kept in IMDM with gentamicin, and on days 3 and 7 half of the media was changed with IL-2, IL-7 and IL-15 added. The epitopes tested were three Gag epitope families plus Nef HW9 and YT9. Control conditions included a CMV, EBV and flu peptide pool, the Ebola AY9 epitope as negative control, and a no-peptide well. An aliquot of 1M T cells was saved as an uncultured baseline condition, separate from the approximately 87 T cell cultures. A total of more than 80 T cell cultures were run, with each culture condition done in triplicate except for one peptide, which was done in duplicate. T cells were enriched using the EasySep Human T Cell Enrichment Kit and then co-cultured with an equal number of autologous T cell-negative cells acting as antigen-presenting cells. What the research found in general, with its limitations: The assay identified only TCR beta chains and indicated proliferation to antigen, not T cell function or cytokine profile. The study identified roughly ten antigen-specific TCR beta clonotypes, over 5 of which appeared to be cross-reactive for autologous or known escape epitope variants. The Nef KF9 family was recognized by five clonotypes and the HW9 family by one, and no responses to the TAALDMSHF plasma variant were observed.

The EasySep Human CD8+ T Cell Enrichment Kit was used on day 10 to isolate CD8+ T cells from every culture. TCR beta CDR3 regions were sequenced at survey depth on the immunoSEQ platform. The QIAamp DNA micro kit was used to extract genomic DNA from every cultured and uncultured CD8+ T cell population. The paper's processing steps were these. Samples with fewer than 5,000 productive reads were excluded, resulting in the removal of about 7% of the roughly 75 HIV peptide-stimulated cultures. Sequences were trimmed to CDR3 by a MANAFEST web app, and nonproductive sequences, CDR3s under 5 amino acids, and sequences not starting with C or ending with F/W were removed. Antigen-specific clonotypes had to expand in at least 2 of 3 replicates versus no-peptide control at FDR 0.01, only within one epitope family. Specific clonotypes also needed at least fivefold higher frequency than in wells stimulated with peptides from other epitope families. TCRdb's version of the immuneACCESS table is confined to in-frame rearrangements and falls short of the full clone set. An unresolved V gene accounts for under half of the shortfall where checked; the remainder is of unknown origin. V, J and clone size are taken as reported in that table, and D and trimming were inferred from the DNA itself. The sample records 2,500 to 3,000 clones, 69% of which are singletons. The top ten clones comprise over 30% of the sample.

With regard to this clone: This receptor's antigen is unknown. No base qualities exist here, and no much larger clone lies one base off it.

Germline trimming amounts to 7 bases on V and 8 bases on J, with 11 as the count of junction bases outside the gene matches. From the cysteine through the phenylalanine, the CDR3 covers 15 amino acids. The kept DNA is CDR3 alone, 45 bases in frame from the first base. Reading the germline V gene gives CDR1 MDHEN and CDR2 SYDVKM. The sequencing sample was made of cultured CD8+ T cells derived from PBMCs. The chain is assembled from TRBV28 and TRBJ1-6; TRBD1 lines up with 7 middle nucleotides. This clonotype was sampled from a male donor with HIV. The CDR3 here reads CASKLMGQWDSPLHF. The DNA is as follows: TGTGCCAGCAAGCTTATGGGACAGTGGGATTCACCCCTCCACTTT.